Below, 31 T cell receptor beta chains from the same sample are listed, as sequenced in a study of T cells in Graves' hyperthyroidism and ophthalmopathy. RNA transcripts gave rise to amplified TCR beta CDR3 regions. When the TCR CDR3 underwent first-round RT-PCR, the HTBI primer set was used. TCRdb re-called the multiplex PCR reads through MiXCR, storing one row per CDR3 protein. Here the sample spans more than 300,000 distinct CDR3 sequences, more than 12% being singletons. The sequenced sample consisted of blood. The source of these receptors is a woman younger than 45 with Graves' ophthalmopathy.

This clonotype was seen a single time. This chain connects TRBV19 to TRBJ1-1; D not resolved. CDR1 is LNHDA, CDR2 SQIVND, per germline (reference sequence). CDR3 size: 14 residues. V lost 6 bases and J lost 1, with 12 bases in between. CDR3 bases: TGTGCCAGTAGACTCGGACGGCAGAACACTGAAGCTTTCTTT. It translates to CASRLGRQNTEAFF. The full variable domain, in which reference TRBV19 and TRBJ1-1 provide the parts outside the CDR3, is DGGITQSPKYLFRKEGQNVTLSCEQNLNHDAMYWYRQDPGQGLRLIYYSQIVNDFQKGDIAEGYSVSREKKESFPLTVTSAQKNPTAFYLCASRLGRQNTEAFFGQGTRLTVV.

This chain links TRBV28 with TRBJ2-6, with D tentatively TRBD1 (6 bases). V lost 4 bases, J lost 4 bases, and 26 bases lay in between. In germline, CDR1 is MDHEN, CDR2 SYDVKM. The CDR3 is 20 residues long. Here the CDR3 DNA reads TGTGCCAGCAGTTACCCCGACAGGTTGGCAGGGCCGGGAGGGGCCAACGTCCTGACTTTC. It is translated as CASSYPDRLAGPGGANVLTF.

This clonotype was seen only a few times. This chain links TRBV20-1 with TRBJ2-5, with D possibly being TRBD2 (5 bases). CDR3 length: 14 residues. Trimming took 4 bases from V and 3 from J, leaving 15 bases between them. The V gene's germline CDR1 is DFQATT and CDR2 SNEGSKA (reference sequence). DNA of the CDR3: TGCAGTGCTAAAGTAGTTCGACTAAAAGAGACCCAGTACTTC. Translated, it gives CSAKVVRLKETQYF.

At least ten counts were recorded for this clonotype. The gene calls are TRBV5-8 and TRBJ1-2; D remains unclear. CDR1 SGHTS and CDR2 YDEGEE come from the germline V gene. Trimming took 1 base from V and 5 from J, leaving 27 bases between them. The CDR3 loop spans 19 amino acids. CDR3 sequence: CASSLSLHTEFRTTYGYTF. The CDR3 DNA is TGTGCCAGCAGCTTGTCTCTACACACGGAGTTTCGAACGACATATGGCTACACCTTC.

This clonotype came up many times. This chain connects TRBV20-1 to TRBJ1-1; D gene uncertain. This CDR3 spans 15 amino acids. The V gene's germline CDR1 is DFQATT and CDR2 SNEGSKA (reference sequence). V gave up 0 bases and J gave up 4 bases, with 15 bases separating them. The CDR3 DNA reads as TGCAGTGCTAGAGATCAAGGGTATACGAGCACTGAAGCTTTCTTT. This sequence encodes CSARDQGYTSTEAFF.

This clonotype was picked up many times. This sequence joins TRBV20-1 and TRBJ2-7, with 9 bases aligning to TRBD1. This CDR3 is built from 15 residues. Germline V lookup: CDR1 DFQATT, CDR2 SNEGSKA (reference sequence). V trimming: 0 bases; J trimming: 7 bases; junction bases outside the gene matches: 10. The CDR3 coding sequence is TGCAGTGCTAGAGATCTCGTACAGGGGGCAGGGGAGCAGTACTTC. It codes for CSARDLVQGAGEQYF.

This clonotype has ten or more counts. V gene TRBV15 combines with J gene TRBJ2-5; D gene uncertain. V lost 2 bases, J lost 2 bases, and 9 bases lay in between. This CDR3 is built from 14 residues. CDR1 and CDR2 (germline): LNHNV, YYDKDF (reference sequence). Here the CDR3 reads CATSRLHIQETQYF. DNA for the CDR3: TGTGCCACCAGCAGACTGCACATTCAAGAGACCCAGTACTTC.

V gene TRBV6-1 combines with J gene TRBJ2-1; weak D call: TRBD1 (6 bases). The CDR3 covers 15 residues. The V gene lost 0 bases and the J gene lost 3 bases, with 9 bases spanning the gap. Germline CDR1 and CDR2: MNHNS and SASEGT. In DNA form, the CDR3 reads TGTGCCAGCAGTGAAGCTGCCAGGGGCTACAATGAGCAGTTCTTC. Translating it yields CASSEAARGYNEQFF.

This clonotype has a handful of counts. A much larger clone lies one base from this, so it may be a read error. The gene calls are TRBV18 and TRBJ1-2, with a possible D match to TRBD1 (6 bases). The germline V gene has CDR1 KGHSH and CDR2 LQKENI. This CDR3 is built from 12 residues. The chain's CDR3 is CVSSDRSEGYTF. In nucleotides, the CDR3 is TGTGTCAGCTCCGACAGGTCGGAAGGCTACACCTTC.

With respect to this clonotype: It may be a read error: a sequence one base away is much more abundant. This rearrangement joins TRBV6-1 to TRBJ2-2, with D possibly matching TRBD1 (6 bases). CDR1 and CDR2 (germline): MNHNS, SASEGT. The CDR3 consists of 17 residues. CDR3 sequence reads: CVSRGTSPGAFNGELFF. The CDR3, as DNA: TGTGTCAGCAGAGGGACATCTCCAGGAGCATTCAACGGGGAGCTGTTTTTT.

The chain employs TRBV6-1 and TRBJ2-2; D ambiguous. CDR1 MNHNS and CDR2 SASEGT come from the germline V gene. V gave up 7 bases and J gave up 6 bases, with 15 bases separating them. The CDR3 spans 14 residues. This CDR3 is CASIALNFPGELFF. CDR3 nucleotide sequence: TGTGCCAGCATAGCCCTAAATTTTCCCGGGGAGCTGTTTTTT.

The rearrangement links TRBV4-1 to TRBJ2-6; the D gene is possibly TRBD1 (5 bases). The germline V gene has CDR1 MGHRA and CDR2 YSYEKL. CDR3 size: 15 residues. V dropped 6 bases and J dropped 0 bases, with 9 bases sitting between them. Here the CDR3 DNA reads TGCGCCAGCAGTCCAGACAGCTCTGGGGCCAACGTCCTGACTTTC. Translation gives CASSPDSSGANVLTF.

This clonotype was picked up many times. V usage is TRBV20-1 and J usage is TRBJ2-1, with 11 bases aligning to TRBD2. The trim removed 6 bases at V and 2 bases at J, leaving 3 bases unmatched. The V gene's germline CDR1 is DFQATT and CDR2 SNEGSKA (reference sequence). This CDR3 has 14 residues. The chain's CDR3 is CSAPTSGTYNEQFF. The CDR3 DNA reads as TGCAGTGCCCCGACTAGCGGGACCTACAATGAGCAGTTCTTC.

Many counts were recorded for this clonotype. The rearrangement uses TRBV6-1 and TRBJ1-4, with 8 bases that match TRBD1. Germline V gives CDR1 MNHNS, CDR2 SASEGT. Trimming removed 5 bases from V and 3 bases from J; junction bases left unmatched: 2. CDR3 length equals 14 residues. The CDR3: CASSRDRSNEKLFF. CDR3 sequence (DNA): TGTGCCAGCAGTCGGGACAGGTCTAATGAAAAACTGTTTTTT.

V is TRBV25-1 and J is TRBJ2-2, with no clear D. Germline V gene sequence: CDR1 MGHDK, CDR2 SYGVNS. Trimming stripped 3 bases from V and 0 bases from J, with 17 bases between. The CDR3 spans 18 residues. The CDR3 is CASSDGSLIHANTGELFF. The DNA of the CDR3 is TGTGCCAGCAGTGACGGCTCTCTGATACACGCGAACACCGGGGAGCTGTTTTTT.

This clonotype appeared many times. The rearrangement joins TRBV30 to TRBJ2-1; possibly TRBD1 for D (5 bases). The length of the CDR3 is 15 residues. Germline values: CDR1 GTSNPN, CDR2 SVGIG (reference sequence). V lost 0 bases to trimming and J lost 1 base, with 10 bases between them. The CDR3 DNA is TGTGCCTGGAGTGTAGGGGCAGGATCCTACAATGAGCAGTTCTTC. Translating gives CAWSVGAGSYNEQFF.

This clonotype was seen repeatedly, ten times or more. The CDR3 sequence is CASSLRPGVLTQYF. CDR3 DNA: TGCGCCAGCAGTCTACGTCCAGGCGTGTTGACCCAGTACTTC. The chain recombines TRBV10-2 with TRBJ2-5; D gene uncertain. The CDR3 extends over 14 amino acids. Trimming cost V 5 bases and J 7 bases, with 17 bases left between them. The V gene's germline CDR1 is WSHSY and CDR2 SAAADI.

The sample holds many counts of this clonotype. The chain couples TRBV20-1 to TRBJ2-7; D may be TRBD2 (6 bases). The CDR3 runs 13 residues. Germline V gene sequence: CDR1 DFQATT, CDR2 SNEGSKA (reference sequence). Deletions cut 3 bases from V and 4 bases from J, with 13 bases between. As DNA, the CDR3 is TGCAGTGCTAGTGGGACGGGGGTATACGAGCAGTACTTC. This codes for CSASGTGVYEQYF.

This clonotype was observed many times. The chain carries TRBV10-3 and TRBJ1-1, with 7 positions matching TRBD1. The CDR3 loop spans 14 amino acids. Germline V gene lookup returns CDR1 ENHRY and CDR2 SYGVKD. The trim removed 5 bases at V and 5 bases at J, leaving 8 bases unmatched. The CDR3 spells CAISTKGGPTEAFF. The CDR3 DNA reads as TGTGCCATCAGTACAAAAGGGGGCCCAACTGAAGCTTTCTTT.

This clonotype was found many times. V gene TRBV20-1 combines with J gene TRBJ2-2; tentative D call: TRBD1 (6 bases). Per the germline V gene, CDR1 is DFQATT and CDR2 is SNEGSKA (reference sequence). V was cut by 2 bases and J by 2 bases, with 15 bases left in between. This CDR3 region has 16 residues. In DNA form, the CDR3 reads TGCAGTGCTAGAAGTCGTGGGGGACACAACACCGGGGAGCTGTTTTTT. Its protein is CSARSRGGHNTGELFF.

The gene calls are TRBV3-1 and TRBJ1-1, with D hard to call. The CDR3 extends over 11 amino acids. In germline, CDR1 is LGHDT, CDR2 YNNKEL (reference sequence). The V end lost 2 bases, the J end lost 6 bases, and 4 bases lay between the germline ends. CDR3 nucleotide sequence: TGTGCCAGCAGCCAACGCTCTGAAGCTTTCTTT. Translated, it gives CASSQRSEAFF.

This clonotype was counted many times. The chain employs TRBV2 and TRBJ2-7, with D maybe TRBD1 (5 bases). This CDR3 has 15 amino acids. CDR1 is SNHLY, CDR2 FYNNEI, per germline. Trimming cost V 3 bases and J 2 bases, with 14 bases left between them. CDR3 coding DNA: TGTGCCAGCAGTGACCAGAAGACAGTACCCTACGAGCAGTACTTC. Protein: CASSDQKTVPYEQYF.

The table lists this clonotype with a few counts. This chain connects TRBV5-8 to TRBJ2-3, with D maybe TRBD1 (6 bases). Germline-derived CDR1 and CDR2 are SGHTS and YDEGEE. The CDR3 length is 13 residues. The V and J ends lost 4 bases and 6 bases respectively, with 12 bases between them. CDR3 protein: CASSRQAPDTQYF. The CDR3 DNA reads TGTGCCAGCAGCCGACAGGCCCCGGATACGCAGTATTTT.

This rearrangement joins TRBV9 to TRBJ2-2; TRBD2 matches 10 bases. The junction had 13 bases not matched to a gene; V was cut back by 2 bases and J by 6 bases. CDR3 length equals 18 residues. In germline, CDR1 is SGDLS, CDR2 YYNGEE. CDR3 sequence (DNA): TGTGCCAGCAGCGTTGGGGGGGGAGCGGGGGGGTCTTCCGGGGAGCTGTTTTTT. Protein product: CASSVGGGAGGSSGELFF.

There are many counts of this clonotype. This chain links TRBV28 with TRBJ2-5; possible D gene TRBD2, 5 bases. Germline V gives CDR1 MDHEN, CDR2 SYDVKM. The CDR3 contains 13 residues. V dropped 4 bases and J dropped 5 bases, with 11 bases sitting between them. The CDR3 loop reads CASSYSVAETQYF. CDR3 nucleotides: TGTGCCAGCAGTTACTCTGTAGCGGAGACCCAGTACTTC.

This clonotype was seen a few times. The CDR3 region is CASNTGTGGITSTDTQYF. CDR3 bases: TGTGCCAGTAATACCGGGACAGGGGGCATTACTAGCACAGATACGCAGTATTTT. The gene calls are TRBV19 and TRBJ2-3; 12 bases match TRBD1. The J segment lost 0 bases and the V segment lost 7 bases, leaving 11 bases of the junction unmatched. The germline CDR1 and CDR2 sequences are LNHDA and SQIVND (reference sequence). This CDR3 contains 18 residues. Using reference TRBV19 and TRBJ2-3 for the parts outside the CDR3, the full variable domain is DGGITQSPKYLFRKEGQNVTLSCEQNLNHDAMYWYRQDPGQGLRLIYYSQIVNDFQKGDIAEGYSVSREKKESFPLTVTSAQKNPTAFYLCASNTGTGGITSTDTQYFGPGTRLTVL.

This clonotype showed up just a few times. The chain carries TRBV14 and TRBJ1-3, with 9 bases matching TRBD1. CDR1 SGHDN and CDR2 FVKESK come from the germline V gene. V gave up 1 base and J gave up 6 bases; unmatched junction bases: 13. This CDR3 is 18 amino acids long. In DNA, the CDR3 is TGTGCCAGCAGCCAAGGATTTTCATCGCGGGACAGGGTAAACACCATATATTTT. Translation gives CASSQGFSSRDRVNTIYF.

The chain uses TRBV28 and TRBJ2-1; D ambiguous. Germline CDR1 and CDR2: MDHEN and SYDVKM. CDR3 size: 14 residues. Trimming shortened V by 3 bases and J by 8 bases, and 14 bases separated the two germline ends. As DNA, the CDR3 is TGTGCCAGCAGTTTCGGCAAGTTTTTGGATGAGCAGTTCTTC. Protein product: CASSFGKFLDEQFF.

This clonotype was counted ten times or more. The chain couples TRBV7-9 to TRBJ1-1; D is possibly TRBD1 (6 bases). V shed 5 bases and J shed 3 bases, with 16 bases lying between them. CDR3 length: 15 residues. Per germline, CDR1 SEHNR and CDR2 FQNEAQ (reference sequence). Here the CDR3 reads CASSPGTTADTEAFF. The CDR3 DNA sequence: TGTGCCAGCAGCCCCGGGACAACCGCGGACACTGAAGCTTTCTTT.

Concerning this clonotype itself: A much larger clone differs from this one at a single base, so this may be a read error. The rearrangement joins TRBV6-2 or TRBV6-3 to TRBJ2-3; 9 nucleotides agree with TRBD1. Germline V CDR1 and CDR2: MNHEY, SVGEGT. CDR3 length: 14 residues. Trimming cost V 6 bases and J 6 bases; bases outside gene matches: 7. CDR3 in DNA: TGTGCCAGCAGGACAGGGACAGGGAAGGATACGCAGTATTTT. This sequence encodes CASRTGTGKDTQYF.

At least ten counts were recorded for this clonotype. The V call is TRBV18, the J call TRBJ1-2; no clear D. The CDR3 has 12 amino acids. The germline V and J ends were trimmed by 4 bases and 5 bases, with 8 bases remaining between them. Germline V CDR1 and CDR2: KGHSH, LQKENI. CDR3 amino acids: CASSQASYGYTF. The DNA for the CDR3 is TGTGCCAGCTCACAAGCCTCTTATGGCTACACCTTC.